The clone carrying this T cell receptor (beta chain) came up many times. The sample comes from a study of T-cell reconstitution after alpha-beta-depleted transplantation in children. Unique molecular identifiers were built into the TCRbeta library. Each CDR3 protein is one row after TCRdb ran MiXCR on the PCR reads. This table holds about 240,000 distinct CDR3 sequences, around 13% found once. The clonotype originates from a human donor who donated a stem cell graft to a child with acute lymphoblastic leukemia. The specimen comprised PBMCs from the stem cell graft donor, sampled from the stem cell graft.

The DNA for the CDR3 is TGCGCCAGCAGCAGTAACATGGCCGCCGGGGGGACCCAGTACTTC. As protein: CASSSNMAAGGTQYF. The chain has TRBV5-1 and TRBJ2-5, with TRBD2 as a possible D gene (6 bases). The V gene's germline CDR1 is SGHRS and CDR2 YFSETQ. V lost 4 bases, J lost 7 bases, and 20 bases lay in between. The CDR3 runs 15 residues.